This T cell receptor (beta chain) was sequenced in a study of human T cells and chemical hapten exposure. In the study overall: Mostly female patients had alopecia areata, totalis or universalis.

As to this clonotype: The target antigen is unknown.

Trimming pared 3 bases from V and 0 bases from J, leaving 18 bases between. Germline V gene sequence: CDR1 DFQATT, CDR2 SNEGSKA (reference sequence). The CDR3 contains 18 residues. Described time point: patch test 1, 2 weeks after DPC sensitization. The treatment: therapeutic diphenylcyclopropenone sensitization with weekly scalp DPC. Findings and caveats of the study: No shift was seen in TCRs above 1 in 1000 frequency with DPC sensitization.

From the RACE reads, TCRdb called clonotypes with MiXCR, one entry per CDR3 protein. The data contain 350,000 or so distinct CDR3 sequences, about 7% of them seen just once; the ten biggest clones take up 7.5% to 9%. The clonotype was recovered from a woman between 18 and 29 years old with alopecia areata. Some clones in this sample may be carry-over from other donors' samples. The sample here was whole blood, taken in connection with sensitization to the hapten diphenylcyclopropenone (DPC). This sequence joins TRBV20-1 and TRBJ1-6; a possible D gene is TRBD1 (5 bases). In nucleotides, the CDR3 is TGCAGTGCTAGGGGGTTTTCAGGGAAAAGCTCCTATAATTCACCCCTCCACTTT. Protein sequence: CSARGFSGKSSYNSPLHF.